The 12 T cell receptor beta chains listed next were all sequenced from one sample in a study of post-analysis software for immune sequencing data. Study-wide results and limits: The study found TRBV5-6, TRBV5-1 and TRBV20-1 among a handful of TRBV segments more frequent in patients than controls.

No antigen is known for these receptors. Unique-molecular-identifier-tagged TCR beta cDNA libraries were used. TCRdb reprocessed the PCR reads via MiXCR and lists one record per CDR3 protein. The sample carries roughly 540,000 distinct CDR3 sequences, approximately 34% recorded once. Material for sequencing was blood. The receptors come from a girl younger than 18 with multiple sclerosis.

This clonotype was picked up a small number of times. This chain uses TRBV12-3 or TRBV12-4 with TRBJ2-5; 12 bases align to TRBD2. There are 17 residues in the CDR3. V lost 5 bases and J lost 2; bases outside the gene matches: 9. CDR3 region: CASSVLAGGLMQETQYF. CDR3 bases: TGTGCCAGCAGTGTACTAGCGGGGGGCCTTATGCAAGAGACCCAGTACTTC.

Remarks on this clonotype: At one of its ends the junction is not consistent with the germline gene, which may arise from a read error. The chain links TRBV5-6 to TRBJ2-7, with 7 bases aligning to TRBD1. The DNA end is a closer match to TRBJ2-5, so the J assignment may be wrong. Germline CDR1 SGHDT, CDR2 YYEEEE. CDR3 length: 15 residues. CDR3 in DNA: TGTGCCAGCAGCTTGATGACAGGGACCCAAGGGACCCAGTACTTC. As protein: CASSLMTGTQGTQYF.

This clonotype was counted a few times. The chain uses TRBV29-1 and TRBJ1-4; D is perhaps TRBD1 (5 bases). V gave up 6 bases and J gave up 8 bases, with 13 bases separating them. CDR3 size: 12 residues. The germline gives CDR1 SQVTM, CDR2 ANQGSEA. CDR3 bases: TGCAGCGTCCCTTTAAGGGACGAAAAACTGTTTTTT. Amino acids: CSVPLRDEKLFF.

This clonotype was recorded a few times. The V and J genes are TRBV5-6 and TRBJ2-6, with 7 positions matching TRBD1. The CDR3 is made up of 18 amino acids. Germline loops: CDR1 SGHDT, CDR2 YYEEEE. J lost 0 bases, V lost 5 bases, and 11 bases had no gene match. The chain's CDR3 is CASRIRNRGTSGANVLTF. The DNA for the CDR3 is TGTGCCAGCAGAATTAGGAACAGGGGAACCTCTGGGGCCAACGTCCTGACTTTC.

The rearrangement links TRBV2 to TRBJ1-5, with 8 bases identical to TRBD1. CDR3 length equals 12 residues. Trimming at V came to 6 bases and at J to 10 bases, leaving 5 bases not matched to a gene. In germline, CDR1 is SNHLY, CDR2 FYNNEI. The CDR3 reads CASRATGEPQHF. In DNA form, the CDR3 reads TGTGCCAGCAGGGCGACAGGGGAACCCCAGCATTTT.

This sequence joins TRBV20-1 and TRBJ1-5, with TRBD1 as a possible D gene (5 bases). Trimming took 1 base from V and 2 from J, leaving 12 bases between them. CDR3 length: 15 residues. Germline V gene lookup returns CDR1 DFQATT and CDR2 SNEGSKA (reference sequence). The CDR3 spells CSARVGVGGNQPQHF. DNA for the CDR3: TGCAGTGCTAGAGTGGGGGTTGGTGGCAATCAGCCCCAGCATTTT.

This clonotype was detected a few times. The chain carries TRBV28 and TRBJ1-2, with 8 bases fitting TRBD1. Per germline, CDR1 MDHEN and CDR2 SYDVKM. J gave up 6 bases and V 5 bases, and 11 bases lay outside the gene matches. The CDR3 has 15 amino acids. CDR3 amino acids: CASSLYTGQGNGYTF. The CDR3 DNA reads as TGTGCCAGCAGTCTGTACACCGGACAGGGCAATGGCTACACCTTC.

The table lists this clonotype with a few counts. The chain's CDR3 is CASSDAGLNNEQFF. As DNA, the CDR3 is TGTGCCAGCAGTGATGCGGGACTTAACAATGAGCAGTTCTTC. This chain connects TRBV2 to TRBJ2-1, with D perhaps TRBD2 (6 bases). Germline V gives CDR1 SNHLY, CDR2 FYNNEI. Trimming shortened V by 3 bases and J by 5 bases, and 11 bases separated the two germline ends. The CDR3 consists of 14 residues.

This chain uses TRBV4-1 with TRBJ1-1; D gene ambiguous. The germline V gene encodes CDR1 MGHRA and CDR2 YSYEKL. There are 15 residues in the CDR3. V was clipped by 0 bases and J by 6 bases, with 14 bases between them. The CDR3 reads CASSQESRVRAEAFF. The DNA of the CDR3 is TGCGCCAGCAGCCAAGAGTCAAGGGTCCGGGCTGAAGCTTTCTTT.

There are a few counts of this clonotype. The chain uses TRBV6-5 and TRBJ1-1; 7 positions agree with TRBD1. The V gene end was trimmed by 4 bases and the J gene end by 4 bases; junction bases not matched to a gene: 6. CDR3 length: 14 residues. Germline V lookup: CDR1 MNHEY, CDR2 SVGAGI. In DNA form, the CDR3 reads TGTGCCAGCAGTTCCCCCTCAGGGGGCACTGAAGCTTTCTTT. It yields the protein CASSSPSGGTEAFF.

This sequence joins TRBV7-9 and TRBJ1-1; possible D gene TRBD1, 5 bases. Germline assignment: CDR1 SEHNR and CDR2 FQNEAQ (reference sequence). This CDR3 is 17 amino acids long. V was pared by 4 bases and J by 0 bases, with 18 bases between. The CDR3 DNA sequence: TGTGCCAGCAGCTCGCCGGGACTGGGGACGATGAACACTGAAGCTTTCTTT. Translating gives CASSSPGLGTMNTEAFF.

The rearrangement uses TRBV6-1 and TRBJ2-3; 10 bases agree with TRBD2. Germline CDR1 reads MNHNS; CDR2 reads SASEGT. The trim removed 3 bases at V and 5 bases at J, leaving 8 bases unmatched. The CDR3 extends over 16 amino acids. CDR3 residues: CASSERLAGSRDTQYF. The CDR3 DNA is TGTGCCAGCAGTGAGAGACTAGCGGGCAGTAGAGATACGCAGTATTTT.